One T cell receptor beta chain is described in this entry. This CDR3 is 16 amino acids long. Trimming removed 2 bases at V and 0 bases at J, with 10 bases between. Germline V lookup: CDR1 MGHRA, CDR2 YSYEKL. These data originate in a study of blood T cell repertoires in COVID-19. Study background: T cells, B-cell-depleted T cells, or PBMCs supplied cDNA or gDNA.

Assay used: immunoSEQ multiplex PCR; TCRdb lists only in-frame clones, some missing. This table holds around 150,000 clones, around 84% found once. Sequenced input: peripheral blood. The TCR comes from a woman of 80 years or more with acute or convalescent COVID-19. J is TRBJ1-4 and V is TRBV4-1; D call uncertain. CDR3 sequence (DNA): TGCGCCAGCAGCCAATCGGGGAACCCAACTAATGAAAAACTGTTTTTT. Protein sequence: CASSQSGNPTNEKLFF.